This T cell receptor (beta chain) was recorded in a study of early T cells in non-severe SARS-CoV-2 infection. Study context: Sequencing of unsorted whole blood was done on bulk RNA, leaving chains unpaired.

V shed 5 bases and J shed 0 bases, with 16 bases lying between them. Germline CDR1 PRHDT, CDR2 FYEKMQ (reference sequence). The CDR3 is 16 residues long. This clonotype was recorded at least ten times. Antigen: not known. Study-level points and caveats: In VDJdb matching, anti-spike CD8 responses were favored while private and CD4 specificities went missing.

The TCR library protocol was used to attach unique molecular identifiers. These identifiers were attached to individual cDNA molecules. A single record per CDR3 protein comes from TCRdb applying MiXCR to the 5' RACE reads. Of some 55,000 distinct CDR3 sequences in the sample, roughly 12% were seen once. Sequencing input: whole blood. This clonotype was sampled from an adult who was a healthcare worker with PCR-confirmed SARS-CoV-2 infection or an uninfected control (not recorded which). This sequence joins TRBV13 and TRBJ1-1, with D uncertain. The CDR3 loop reads CASSPPSGRLNTEAFF. CDR3 DNA sequence: TGTGCCAGCAGCCCTCCTTCGGGCAGGTTGAACACTGAAGCTTTCTTT.